These 16 T cell receptor beta chains came from one sample sequenced in a study of CDR3 diversity in severe acne. TCRdb itself ran the PCR reads through MiXCR, one entry per CDR3 protein. The data show approximately 84,000 distinct CDR3 sequences, 51% seen once. Sequencing used blood. The source of these receptors is a male donor in good health, without acne.

This clonotype was seen only a few times. The V call is TRBV2, the J call TRBJ1-1; D is unclear. Trimming removed 6 bases from V and 4 bases from J, with 9 bases in between. Germline values: CDR1 SNHLY, CDR2 FYNNEI. CDR3 size: 12 residues. CDR3 sequence: CASRVSVTEAFF. The CDR3 nucleotides are TGTGCCAGCAGGGTTAGTGTCACTGAAGCTTTCTTT.

J is TRBJ2-1 and V is TRBV11-3, with TRBD2 identical over 9 bases. The CDR3 length is 15 residues. Germline-derived CDR1 and CDR2 are SGHNT and YENEEA. V shed 3 bases, J shed 7 bases, and the junction held 7 bases outside the gene matches. CDR3 DNA: TGTGCCAGCAGCTTGGATGGTAGCGGGAGTAATGAGCAGTTCTTC. Protein sequence: CASSLDGSGSNEQFF.

This clonotype came up a few times. This chain links TRBV5-5 with TRBJ1-6; 8 bases agree with TRBD1. The germline V gene has CDR1 SGHKS and CDR2 YYEKEE (reference sequence). The CDR3 length is 16 residues. After removal of 4 bases from V and 7 bases from J, the junction contained 10 bases not matched to a gene. The CDR3 DNA sequence: TGTGCCAGCAGCCGACCGACGACAGGGGTAAATTCACCCCTCCACTTT. This gives the protein CASSRPTTGVNSPLHF. The full variable domain, completed using reference TRBV5-5 and TRBJ1-6, is DAGVTQSPTHLIKTRGQQVTLRCSPISGHKSVSWYQQVLGQGPQFIFQYYEKEERGRGNFPDRFSARQFPNYSSELNVNALLLGDSALYLCASSRPTTGVNSPLHFGNGTRLTVT.

The gene calls are TRBV20-1 and TRBJ2-7; 7 bases match TRBD2. The CDR3 is 13 residues long. V dropped 6 bases and J dropped 3; count of bases not matched to a gene: 8. Germline V CDR1 and CDR2: DFQATT, SNEGSKA (reference sequence). The CDR3 nucleotides are TGCAGTGCCACCCGGGACTATCACTACGAGCAGTACTTC. Its protein is CSATRDYHYEQYF.

J is TRBJ2-1 and V is TRBV20-1; 7 nucleotides line up with TRBD2. With V trimmed by 6 bases and J by 0 bases, 5 bases remained unmatched. The CDR3 extends over 14 amino acids. Germline lookup yields CDR1 DFQATT and CDR2 SNEGSKA (reference sequence). The CDR3 region has the DNA TGCAGTGCCAGCGGGGAGAGCTCCTACAATGAGCAGTTCTTC. Its protein is CSASGESSYNEQFF.

This clonotype was seen ten or more times. The chain links TRBV9 to TRBJ2-3; 11 nucleotides align to TRBD2. CDR1 is SGDLS, CDR2 YYNGEE, per germline. The ends lost 2 bases at V and 1 base at J; junction bases unmatched: 3. The length of the CDR3 is 16 residues. CDR3 residues: CASSVLAGGGTDTQYF. Written as DNA, the CDR3 is TGTGCCAGCAGCGTCCTAGCGGGAGGCGGCACAGATACGCAGTATTTT. The whole variable domain, remainder taken from reference TRBV9 and TRBJ2-3, is DSGVTQTPKHLITATGQRVTLRCSPRSGDLSVYWYQQSLDQGLQFLIQYYNGEERAKGNILERFSAQQFPDLHSELNLSSLELGDSALYFCASSVLAGGGTDTQYFGPGTRLTVL.

There are a few counts of this clonotype. J is TRBJ2-7 and V is TRBV7-3; possible D gene TRBD2, 6 bases. The CDR3 is 16 residues long. Trimming removed 1 base from V and 3 bases from J, with 16 bases in between. Looked up from germline, CDR1 is SGHTA and CDR2 is FQGTGA. The CDR3 loop reads CASSLMSVGGNYEQYF. The CDR3 DNA reads TGTGCCAGCAGCTTAATGTCAGTGGGAGGAAACTACGAGCAGTACTTC.

This clonotype was seen ten or more times. The gene calls are TRBV9 and TRBJ2-6; TRBD1 might be the D (6 bases). The CDR3 is made up of 16 amino acids. The germline V and J ends were trimmed by 0 bases and 4 bases, with 11 bases remaining between them. Germline assignment: CDR1 SGDLS and CDR2 YYNGEE. The CDR3 here is CASSVGAGAGANVLTF. Written as DNA, the CDR3 is TGTGCCAGCAGCGTAGGGGCAGGGGCCGGGGCCAACGTCCTGACTTTC.

In its sample, this clonotype was seen many times. This sequence joins TRBV5-8 and TRBJ1-3; the D gene is possibly TRBD1 (5 bases). Looked up from germline, CDR1 is SGHTS and CDR2 is YDEGEE. The CDR3 extends over 19 amino acids. V was shortened by 4 bases and J by 1 base, with 24 bases between the two germline ends. CDR3 nucleotides: TGTGCCAGCAGCCTCGACAGTTTAAGCCATTTCTATTCTGGAAACACCATATATTTT. It specifies CASSLDSLSHFYSGNTIYF.

In its sample, this clonotype was seen once. At one boundary the junction diverges from the germline segment, which might be a read error. The rearrangement links TRBV6-1 to TRBJ2-6, with TRBD1 as a possible D gene (6 bases). CDR1 is MNHNS and CDR2 is SASEGT in the germline V gene. The CDR3 covers 15 residues. CDR3 coding DNA: TGTGCCAGCAGCCTGCCGGAGTCAGGGGCCGACGTACTGACTTTC. The encoded protein is CASSLPESGADVLTF.

The V call is TRBV28, the J call TRBJ1-2; D unresolved. The CDR3 contains 12 residues. V was shortened by 2 bases and J by 7 bases, with 8 bases between the two germline ends. Germline lookup yields CDR1 MDHEN and CDR2 SYDVKM. The CDR3 DNA reads TGTGCCAGCAGTTTAGGCCAGCTTGGCTACACCTTC. Its protein product is CASSLGQLGYTF.

The rearrangement uses TRBV7-4 and TRBJ2-7, with D uncertain. The germline gives CDR1 SGHVT, CDR2 SQSDAQ. The CDR3 has 16 amino acids. V shed 2 bases and J shed 0 bases, with 14 bases lying between them. CDR3 sequence: CASSLRPASSSYEQYF. The CDR3 DNA follows: TGTGCCAGCAGCTTAAGACCTGCCTCCTCCTCCTACGAGCAGTACTTC.

This clonotype has a handful of counts. Compared with germline, one end of the junction differs, possibly owing to a read error. The chain is built from TRBV5-1 and TRBJ1-4; TRBD1 might be the D (6 bases). This CDR3 is built from 16 residues. Germline CDR1 and CDR2: SGHRS and YFSETQ. The CDR3 loop is CASSLKIGTTNEELFF. CDR3 in DNA: TGCGCCAGCAGCTTGAAAATCGGGACAACTAATGAAGAACTGTTTTTT.

The rearrangement joins TRBV6-4 to TRBJ2-7, with TRBD2 matching over 13 bases. The CDR3 sequence is 14 residues long. The germline V gene encodes CDR1 MRHNA and CDR2 SNTAGT. V shed 8 bases and J 5 bases; nucleotides not matched to a gene: 6. The CDR3: CASAAGTSGDEQYF. The CDR3 DNA reads TGTGCCAGCGCCGCCGGGACTAGCGGGGACGAGCAGTACTTC.

DNA of the CDR3: TGTGCCAGCAGTCGGAATAGGTTGAGTGAGCAGTTCTTC. Translation gives CASSRNRLSEQFF. This chain links TRBV14 with TRBJ2-1, with D unclear. CDR1 SGHDN and CDR2 FVKESK come from the germline V gene. CDR3 length: 13 amino acids. V was pared by 6 bases and J by 9 bases, with 15 bases between.

The genes are TRBV10-3 and TRBJ1-2, with D uncertain. The CDR3 is made up of 16 amino acids. The germline V gene has CDR1 ENHRY and CDR2 SYGVKD. Between the trimmed V and J ends, which lost 0 bases and 5 bases, there was a span of 16 bases. CDR3 sequence reads: CAISESTGQSLYGYTF. DNA of the CDR3: TGTGCCATCAGTGAGTCGACCGGCCAAAGCTTGTATGGCTACACCTTC.